The 8 T cell receptor beta chains below come from one sample, sequenced in a study of T cells after yellow fever vaccination. One entry per CDR3 protein, called by TCRdb with MiXCR from the 5' RACE reads. The sample lists 100,000 to 150,000 distinct CDR3 sequences; about 8.8% were seen once. The sequenced sample was CD8+ T cells sorted from PBMCs, obtained on the day of the yellow fever booster vaccination. The receptor set was obtained from a man between 18 and 29 years old who received the YFV17D yellow fever vaccine.

This clonotype was observed a few times. The J gene is TRBJ1-1, the V gene TRBV28, with D maybe TRBD1 (5 bases). With 1 base removed from V and 2 bases from J, the gap between germline ends came to 17 bases. CDR3 size: 17 residues. CDR1 is MDHEN and CDR2 is SYDVKM in the germline V gene. Here the CDR3 DNA reads TGTGCCAGCAGTTTATCCCGGACCGACAGTGGCAACACTGAAGCTTTCTTT. Translated, it gives CASSLSRTDSGNTEAFF. Looking up the rest from reference TRBV28 and TRBJ1-1 gives the full variable domain: DVKVTQSSRYLVKRTGEKVFLECVQDMDHENMFWYRQDPGLGLRLIYFSYDVKMKEKGDIPEGYSVSREKKERFSLILESASTNQTSMYLCASSLSRTDSGNTEAFFGQGTRLTVV.

This clonotype occurred a few times. The rearrangement uses TRBV5-5 and TRBJ2-7; tentative D call: TRBD1 (6 bases). Trimming cost V 3 bases and J 6 bases, with 16 bases left between them. The CDR3 totals 14 residues. In germline, CDR1 is SGHKS, CDR2 YYEKEE (reference sequence). CDR3 DNA sequence: TGTGCCAGCAGCTGGTACACAGGGAACAGCGAGCAGTACGTC. Translation: CASSWYTGNSEQYV.

This clonotype showed up just a few times. V gene TRBV10-3 combines with J gene TRBJ2-7, with TRBD2 identical over 12 bases. The germline V gene has CDR1 ENHRY and CDR2 SYGVKD. The CDR3 is 15 amino acids. V was pared by 4 bases and J by 7 bases, with 8 bases of the junction left unmatched. The DNA of the CDR3 is TGTGCCATCAGTGTGACTAGCGGGAGCCTGGGGGAGCAGTACTTC. This sequence encodes CAISVTSGSLGEQYF.

This chain joins TRBV9 and TRBJ2-5, with TRBD2 matching over 16 bases. The V and J ends lost 4 bases and 6 bases, in that order; junction bases with no gene match: 12. Germline V gene lookup returns CDR1 SGDLS and CDR2 YYNGEE. The CDR3 is 18 residues long. CDR3 protein: CASSPLGTSGGAVKTQYF. Here the CDR3 DNA reads TGTGCCAGCAGCCCCCTCGGGACTAGCGGGGGGGCCGTGAAGACCCAGTACTTC.

This clonotype was observed many times. The chain combines TRBV14 with TRBJ2-7; D is ambiguous. The germline CDR1 and CDR2 sequences are SGHDN and FVKESK. The CDR3 covers 14 residues. The V and J ends lost 0 bases and 5 bases respectively, with 11 bases between them. The CDR3 nucleotides read TGTGCCAGCAGCCAAGACTGGGTTCCCCACGAGCAGTACTTC. Its translation is CASSQDWVPHEQYF. Together with reference TRBV14 and TRBJ2-7, the CDR3 gives the full variable domain: EAGVTQFPSHSVIEKGQTVTLRCDPISGHDNLYWYRRVMGKEIKFLLHFVKESKQDESGMPNNRFLAERTGGTYSTLKVQPAELEDSGVYFCASSQDWVPHEQYFGPGTRLTVT.

The V call is TRBV27, the J call TRBJ2-5, with D possibly matching TRBD2 (6 bases). This CDR3 contains 14 residues. CDR1 is MNHEY and CDR2 is SMNVEV in the germline V gene (reference sequence). V was pared by 3 bases and J by 4 bases, with 12 bases between. This chain's CDR3 is CASSFSTRGETQYF. CDR3 nucleotide sequence: TGTGCCAGCAGTTTTTCGACTAGAGGAGAGACCCAGTACTTC.

A few counts support this clonotype. This chain joins TRBV20-1 and TRBJ2-2, with a possible D match to TRBD2 (5 bases). The germline CDR1 and CDR2 sequences are DFQATT and SNEGSKA (reference sequence). Trimming removed 5 bases from V and 1 base from J, with 8 bases in between. This CDR3 contains 13 residues. In DNA, the CDR3 is TGCAGTGCTCAGGAGGAGAACACCGGGGAGCTGTTTTTT. It specifies CSAQEENTGELFF.

This clonotype showed up many times. The V and J genes are TRBV11-2 and TRBJ2-5, with D hard to call. V dropped 0 bases and J dropped 1 base, with 9 bases sitting between them. CDR1 is SGHAT and CDR2 is FQNNGV in the germline V gene. The CDR3 has 15 residues. CDR3 DNA sequence: TGTGCCAGCAGCTTAGATGTGGGCAGCCAAGAGACCCAGTACTTC. This sequence encodes CASSLDVGSQETQYF.